This paragraph covers one T cell receptor beta chain sequence. Its antigen is still unknown. V shed 5 bases and J 5 bases; nucleotides not matched to a gene: 7. Germline CDR1 is LNHNV and CDR2 is YYDKDF (reference sequence). The length of the CDR3 is 15 residues. These data belong to a study of chemoradiotherapy in HPV16-positive cancers. Study details: A couple of HPV16-positive patients' cells yielded candidate HPV-specific clones and common motifs. Points from the study as a whole: In HPV16-positive patients, HPV-responsive T-cell expansion tracked better recurrence-free survival. Candidate HPV-specific clones and E7-related TCR motifs grew in tumor during treatment.

Generated by immunoSEQ multiplex PCR, the TCRdb table keeps only in-frame clones and is missing some. This table holds 9,000 to 13,000 clones, approximately 90% found once. The specimen comprised blood, sampled from a patient who underwent chemoradiotherapy. This TCR was sampled from a human donor with HPV-associated anogenital cancer. The chain is built from TRBV15 and TRBJ2-5; 11 nucleotides agree with TRBD2. The CDR3 spells CATSLRLAGLETQYF. The CDR3 nucleotides read TGTGCCACCAGCCTAAGACTAGCGGGGCTTGAGACCCAGTACTTC.